The rows below give T cell receptor beta chains drawn from one sample of a study of regulatory T cells in long-lasting Graves disease. TCRdb passed the multiplex PCR reads through MiXCR, listing each CDR3 protein once. The sample lists fewer than 550,000 distinct CDR3 sequences; about 16% were seen once. This same sample was also part of a study on T cells in Graves' hyperthyroidism and ophthalmopathy.

The sequences come from peripheral blood mononuclear cells (PBMCs), collected at new diagnosis, from a patient treated with antithyroid drugs. These receptors were collected from a woman in her late teens or twenties with Graves disease. Each CDR3 is given with its conserved first and last residue.

TRBV6-5	TRBJ1-2	CASSFLSGPSYTF
TRBV6-5	TRBJ1-1	CASSSGTLNTEAFF
TRBV9	TRBJ1-1	CASSVSGVGSGGDTEAFF
TRBV6-1	TRBJ2-2	CASSQGEGGGELFF
TRBV29-1	TRBJ2-7	CSVDMGVEQYF
TRBV15	TRBJ2-1	CATKAAYNEQFF
TRBV15	TRBJ2-3	CATSRPSTGDTQYF
TRBV7-6	TRBJ2-7	CASSSSGEQYF
TRBV4-1	TRBJ1-5	CASSPRWGLSNQPQHF
TRBV3-1	TRBJ1-1	CASSRADRGFLAFF
TRBV12-3/TRBV12-4	TRBJ2-2	CASSPTGTPNTGELFF
TRBV6-2/TRBV6-3	TRBJ2-7	CASSSYRDDEQYF
TRBV20-1	TRBJ2-1	CSARDLAGGPRGYNEQFF
TRBV20-1	TRBJ2-3	CSAIRPSGSTDTQYF
TRBV2	TRBJ2-1	CASRTGTIYNEQFF
TRBV3-1	TRBJ2-7	CASSHPTRVRKGSYEQYF
TRBV15	TRBJ2-3	CATSRVVGFYGDTQYF
TRBV6-2/TRBV6-3	TRBJ1-5	CASSLSRGHQPQHF
TRBV3-1	TRBJ2-1	CASSDDRSSYNEQFF
TRBV11-1	TRBJ2-7	CASSAGRTYEQYF
TRBV7-9	TRBJ1-4	CASSLGQGDELFF
TRBV6-1	TRBJ2-7	CASSQGRSTPYEQYF
TRBV7-2	TRBJ2-7	CASAQGASYEQYF
TRBV29-1	TRBJ2-4	CSVDGGDKNIQYF
TRBV28	TRBJ1-4	CASSGTVNEKLFF
TRBV2	TRBJ2-1	CASTPEGQDDNEQFF
TRBV18	TRBJ2-7	CASSPLSGRADYEQYF
TRBV20-1	TRBJ2-1	CSARSSYEQFF
TRBV20-1	TRBJ2-1	CSAPGRSSYNEQFF
TRBV6-1	TRBJ1-2	CASSDDPGQGGYTF
TRBV24-1	.	CATSDPTSRGEQFF
TRBV3-1	TRBJ1-1	CATITYGGEAFF
TRBV7-9	TRBJ1-2	CASSPKGSEGLFYYGYTF
TRBV28	TRBJ2-3	CASSTEGTQYF
TRBV10-3	TRBJ2-7	CAISAETAYEQYF
TRBV2	TRBJ1-2	CASSGRDNGYTF
TRBV6-1	TRBJ2-5	CASSATGQGGPGAETQYF
TRBV6-2/TRBV6-3	TRBJ2-7	CASLGRSSYEQYF